The clone carrying this T cell receptor (beta chain) was found a few times. Its antigen is as yet unknown. The germline and genes are mouse ones. The read comes to an end 4 residues before the CDR3 does, leaving the germline J gene to fill in the end. The data were obtained in a study of CD8+ T cells in alopecia areata. Overall study: Those receiving the skin were approximately 7-10-week-old female C3H/HeJ mice, whose grafts came from roughly 6-12-month-old C3H/HeJ donors with spontaneous alopecia.

General study results and limits: The study found TCR sharing across patients less clear than in mice, possibly for HLA reasons. Sequences from scalp samples also cover resident alphabeta T cells of normal skin.

Extracted RNA was reverse transcribed, and the resulting cDNA served as sequencing template. Measured with immunoSEQ multiplex PCR; TCRdb has only the in-frame clones, and not every one. The sample is made up of around 100,000 clones, none counted only once. Germline V gives CDR1 NNHDY, CDR2 SYVADS. This CDR3 has 14 residues. Germline trimming cut 1 base from V and 4 bases from J; bases unmatched to any gene: 2. The chain couples TRBV13-3 to TRBJ1-2; 9 nucleotides align to TRBD1. The TCR originated in a C3H/HeJ mouse with alopecia areata. The strain's MHC haplotype is H2-k. Sequenced sample: lesional skin. The CDR3 loop is CASSDRDRASDYTF. The covered CDR3 bases are TGTGCCAGCAGTGATAGGGACAGGGCCTCC.